One and the same sample provided the 6 T cell receptor beta chains below, sequenced in a study of regulatory T cells in long-lasting Graves disease. With iRepertoire HTBI primers and Arm-PCR of CDR3 regions, TCR beta libraries were built. TCRdb analysed the multiplex PCR reads with MiXCR anew, one entry per CDR3 protein. The table records some 460,000 distinct CDR3 sequences, around 16% of them present only once. Time point meaning: newly diagnosed GD, antithyroid drugs for less than 3 months. RNA extracted from PBMCs served as the sequencing template. This sample also appeared in a second study, on T cells in Graves' hyperthyroidism and ophthalmopathy.

Sequencing used peripheral blood mononuclear cells (PBMCs), obtained at new diagnosis, from a patient treated with antithyroid drugs. These receptors were obtained from a man between 35 and 55 years old with Graves disease.

This clonotype was seen at least ten times. This chain connects TRBV5-1 to TRBJ2-7, with 7 bases fitting TRBD2. The CDR3 contains 14 residues. With 3 bases clipped from V and 2 bases from J, the junction kept 5 bases outside the gene matches. From germline, CDR1 is SGHRS and CDR2 YFSETQ. The CDR3 is CASSSAGRTYEQYF. CDR3 bases: TGCGCCAGCAGCTCGGCCGGGAGGACCTACGAGCAGTACTTC.

This clonotype has ten or more counts. The V and J genes are TRBV11-2 and TRBJ2-5, with 10 positions matching TRBD2. V was clipped by 2 bases and J by 5 bases; unmatched bases: 5. The CDR3 runs 15 residues. Germline CDR1 is SGHAT and CDR2 is FQNNGV. The CDR3 DNA reads as TGTGCCAGCAGCTTAAGCGGGAGGGCCGGCGAGACCCAGTACTTC. It yields the protein CASSLSGRAGETQYF.

The table lists this clonotype with many counts. The CDR3 loop is CASSAITSGDYEQYF. CDR3 nucleotides: TGTGCCAGCAGTGCAATTACTAGCGGAGATTACGAGCAGTACTTC. The gene calls are TRBV2 and TRBJ2-7; TRBD2 aligns across 8 bases. The J segment lost 4 bases and the V segment lost 4 bases, leaving 9 bases of the junction unmatched. Germline CDR1 is SNHLY and CDR2 is FYNNEI. The CDR3 runs 15 residues.

This clonotype was seen repeatedly, ten times or more. The chain uses TRBV10-3 and TRBJ2-7; 10 positions match TRBD2. The CDR3 contains 15 residues. V shed 7 bases, J shed 5 bases, and the junction held 11 bases outside the gene matches. Looked up from germline, CDR1 is ENHRY and CDR2 is SYGVKD. The CDR3 DNA sequence: TGTGCCATCATGAACCGACCAGCGGGAGGGAACGAGCAGTACTTC. Its translation is CAIMNRPAGGNEQYF.

Many counts were recorded for this clonotype. V is TRBV5-1 and J is TRBJ1-1; TRBD1 is a possible D gene (5 bases). From germline, CDR1 is SGHRS and CDR2 YFSETQ. The CDR3 contains 14 residues. Trimming left V 2 bases short and J 8 bases short, with 16 bases between. Written as DNA, the CDR3 is TGCGCCAGCAGCTTTGGGGGAGCGGCGAGCGAAGCTTTCTTT. It translates to CASSFGGAASEAFF.

This clonotype was found a few times. The CDR3: CAWSAPGQNYNEQFF. CDR3 nucleotides: TGTGCCTGGAGTGCCCCGGGACAGAACTACAATGAGCAGTTCTTC. The chain carries TRBV30 and TRBJ2-1; 7 bases map to TRBD1. Germline V CDR1 and CDR2: GTSNPN, SVGIG (reference sequence). V lost 1 base and J lost 3; bases outside the gene matches: 6. The CDR3 is 15 residues long.